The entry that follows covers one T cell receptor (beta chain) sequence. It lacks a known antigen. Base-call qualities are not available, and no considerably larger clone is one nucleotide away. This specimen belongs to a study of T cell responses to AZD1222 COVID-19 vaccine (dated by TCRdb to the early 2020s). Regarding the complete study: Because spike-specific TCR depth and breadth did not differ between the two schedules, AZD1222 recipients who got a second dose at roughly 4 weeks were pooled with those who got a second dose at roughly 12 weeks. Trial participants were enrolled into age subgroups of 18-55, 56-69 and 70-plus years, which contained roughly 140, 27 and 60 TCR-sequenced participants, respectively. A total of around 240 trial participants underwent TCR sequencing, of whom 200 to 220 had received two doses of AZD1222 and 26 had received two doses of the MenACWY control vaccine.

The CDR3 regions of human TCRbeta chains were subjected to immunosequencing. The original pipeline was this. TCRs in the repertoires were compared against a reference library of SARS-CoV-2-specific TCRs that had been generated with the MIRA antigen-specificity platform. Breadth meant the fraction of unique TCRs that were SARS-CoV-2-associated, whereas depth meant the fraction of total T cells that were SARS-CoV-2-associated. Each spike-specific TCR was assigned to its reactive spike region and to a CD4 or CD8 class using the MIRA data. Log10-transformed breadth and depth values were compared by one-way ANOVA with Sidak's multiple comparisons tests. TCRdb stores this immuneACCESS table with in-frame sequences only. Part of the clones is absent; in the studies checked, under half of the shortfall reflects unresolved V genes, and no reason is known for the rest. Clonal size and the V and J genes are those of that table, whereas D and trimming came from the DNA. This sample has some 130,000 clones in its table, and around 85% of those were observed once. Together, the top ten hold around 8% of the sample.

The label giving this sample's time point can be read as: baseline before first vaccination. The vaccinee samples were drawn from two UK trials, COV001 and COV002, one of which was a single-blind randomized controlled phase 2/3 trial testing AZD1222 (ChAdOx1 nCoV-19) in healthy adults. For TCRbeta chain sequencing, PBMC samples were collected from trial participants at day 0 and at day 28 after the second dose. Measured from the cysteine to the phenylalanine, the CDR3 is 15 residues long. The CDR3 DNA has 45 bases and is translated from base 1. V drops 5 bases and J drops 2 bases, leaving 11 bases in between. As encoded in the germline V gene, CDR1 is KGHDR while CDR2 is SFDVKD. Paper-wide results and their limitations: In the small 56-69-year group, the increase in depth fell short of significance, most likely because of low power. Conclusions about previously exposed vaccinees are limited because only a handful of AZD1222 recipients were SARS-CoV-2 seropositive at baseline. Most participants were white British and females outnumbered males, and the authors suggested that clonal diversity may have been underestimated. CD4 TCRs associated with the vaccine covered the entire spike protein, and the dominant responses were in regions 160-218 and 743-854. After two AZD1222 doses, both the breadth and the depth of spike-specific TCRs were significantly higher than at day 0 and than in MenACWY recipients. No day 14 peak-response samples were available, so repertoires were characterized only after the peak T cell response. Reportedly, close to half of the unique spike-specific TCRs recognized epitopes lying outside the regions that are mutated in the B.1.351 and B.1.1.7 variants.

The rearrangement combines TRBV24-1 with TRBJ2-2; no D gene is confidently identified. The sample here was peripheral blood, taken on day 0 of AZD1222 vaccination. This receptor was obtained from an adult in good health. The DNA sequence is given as TGTGCCACCAGTGGCTACCCCCGTAACACCGGGGAGCTGTTTTTT. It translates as CATSGYPRNTGELFF.